These 23 T cell receptor beta chains share one sample of origin, sequenced in a study of cytomegalovirus exposure and HLA in healthy donors. Primers for the PCR totalled 60 Vbeta and 13 Jbeta. TCRdb's table, derived via immunoSEQ multiplex PCR, lists solely in-frame clones and lacks some. The table includes 140,000 or so clones, roughly 72% detected once. The sample consisted of PBMCs. The receptors come from a man in his forties in good health and CMV-seronegative.

The chain is built from TRBV2 and TRBJ2-7; 9 nucleotides match TRBD1. V shed 7 bases, J shed 2 bases, and the junction held 6 bases outside the gene matches. The CDR3 covers 14 residues. Germline V gene lookup returns CDR1 SNHLY and CDR2 FYNNEI. Here the CDR3 reads CASKPGQGPYEQYF. DNA for the CDR3: TGTGCCAGCAAACCGGGACAGGGTCCCTACGAGCAGTACTTC.

This rearrangement joins TRBV27 to TRBJ2-7, with a tentative D call TRBD2 (5 bases). Trimming stripped 6 bases from V and 2 bases from J, with 11 bases between. CDR3 length: 13 amino acids. CDR1 and CDR2 from the germline V gene are MNHEY and SMNVEV (reference sequence). The CDR3 DNA is TGTGCCAGCAGAATCGTCGGGGCCTACGAGCAGTACTTC. Protein: CASRIVGAYEQYF.

This sequence joins TRBV2 and TRBJ1-6, with D perhaps TRBD1 (5 bases). Trimming removed 3 bases at V and 4 bases at J, with 10 bases between. Germline V gene data show CDR1 as SNHLY and CDR2 as FYNNEI. The CDR3 extends over 15 amino acids. The CDR3 spells CASSEADSYNSPLHF. CDR3 coding DNA: TGTGCCAGCAGTGAGGCAGACAGTTATAATTCACCCCTCCACTTT.

This chain connects TRBV4-2 to TRBJ2-3; 12 bases line up with TRBD2. The V gene end was trimmed by 3 bases and the J gene end by 5 bases; junction bases not matched to a gene: 9. Germline CDR1 reads LGHNA; CDR2 reads YNFKEQ. There are 17 residues in the CDR3. The DNA for the CDR3 is TGTGCCAGCAGCCACGATGCCCTAGCGGGGGGGCTAGATACGCAGTATTTT. As protein: CASSHDALAGGLDTQYF.

This clone was counted once. The chain couples TRBV2 to TRBJ1-3, with D possibly being TRBD1 (5 bases). The CDR3 is 15 residues long. In germline, CDR1 is SNHLY, CDR2 FYNNEI. Trimming took 5 bases from V and 4 from J, leaving 15 bases between them. DNA for the CDR3: TGTGCCAGCAGTTTTTACGGGGGAAAGGGAAACACCATATATTTT. It encodes CASSFYGGKGNTIYF.

This clone was found a few times. V gene TRBV6-5 combines with J gene TRBJ2-2; D is perhaps TRBD1 (5 bases). The CDR3 extends over 16 amino acids. Per the germline V gene, CDR1 is MNHEY and CDR2 is SVGAGI. Trimming cost V 0 bases and J 4 bases, with 12 bases left between them. CDR3 sequence (DNA): TGTGCCAGCAGTTACTCGGGGCGACGTCGCACCGGGGAGCTGTTTTTT. It encodes CASSYSGRRRTGELFF.

This chain connects TRBV28 to TRBJ2-3; 8 bases fit TRBD2. The CDR3 is 15 residues long. J gave up 0 bases and V 6 bases, and 5 bases lay outside the gene matches. Germline-derived CDR1 and CDR2 are MDHEN and SYDVKM. CDR3 sequence: CASSPSGLSTDTQYF. In DNA form, the CDR3 reads TGTGCCAGCAGCCCTAGCGGGCTTAGCACAGATACGCAGTATTTT.

This clone was seen a few times. The chain carries TRBV6-5 and TRBJ2-7; 13 nucleotides agree with TRBD2. V lost 5 bases and J lost 0; bases outside the gene matches: 1. The CDR3 runs to 15 residues. Germline V CDR1 and CDR2: MNHEY, SVGAGI. The CDR3 region is CASSGLAGASYEQYF. CDR3 coding DNA: TGTGCCAGCAGTGGACTAGCGGGGGCCTCCTACGAGCAGTACTTC.

This chain connects TRBV18 to TRBJ2-5, with D possibly matching TRBD2 (8 bases). CDR1 and CDR2 (germline): KGHSH, LQKENI. Between the trimmed V and J ends, which lost 4 bases and 4 bases, there was a span of 31 bases. The CDR3 runs 20 residues. CDR3 nucleotide sequence: TGTGCCAGCTCACTCACGGGACAGCCTGTAGAATCGGGACTAGGAGAGACCCAGTACTTC. It is translated as CASSLTGQPVESGLGETQYF.

The genes are TRBV27 and TRBJ2-6; 11 bases are shared with TRBD1. The V gene end was trimmed by 6 bases and the J gene end by 4 bases; junction bases not matched to a gene: 20. The CDR3 has 21 residues. The germline gives CDR1 MNHEY, CDR2 SMNVEV (reference sequence). The CDR3 DNA sequence: TGTGCCAGCAGCCGGGGTTGGGGCTACGGACAGGGGGCGGGAGGGGCCAACGTCCTGACTTTC. Protein: CASSRGWGYGQGAGGANVLTF.

This clone was picked up one time. V usage is TRBV9 and J usage is TRBJ1-1, with D possibly TRBD1 on 6 matching bases. Trimming took off 0 bases at V and 6 bases at J, with 18 bases between the two ends. This CDR3 contains 16 residues. The germline V gene encodes CDR1 SGDLS and CDR2 YYNGEE. DNA for the CDR3: TGTGCCAGCAGCGTAGCTACTGGGTGGGAGGGGGCTGAAGCTTTCTTT. Protein product: CASSVATGWEGAEAFF.

This chain uses TRBV13 with TRBJ2-1; D is uncertain. V lost 10 bases, J lost 3 bases, and 19 bases lay in between. The CDR3 runs 15 residues. CDR1 is PRHDT, CDR2 FYEKMQ, per germline (reference sequence). CDR3 in amino acids: CATTSLLASYNEQFF. For the CDR3, the DNA is TGTGCCACCACCTCCCTCCTCGCCAGCTACAATGAGCAGTTCTTC.

This chain joins TRBV5-1 and TRBJ2-2, with TRBD1 as a possible D gene (5 bases). The CDR3 is 14 residues long. V shed 0 bases and J shed 5 bases, with 8 bases lying between them. Germline CDR1 is SGHRS and CDR2 is YFSETQ. CDR3 loop: CASSLAGQTGELFF. The DNA for the CDR3 is TGCGCCAGCAGCTTGGCAGGGCAAACCGGGGAGCTGTTTTTT.

The J gene is TRBJ1-6, the V gene TRBV5-5; D not certain. Germline CDR1 SGHKS, CDR2 YYEKEE (reference sequence). Trimming cost V 3 bases and J 9 bases, with 13 bases left between them. This CDR3 is 14 amino acids long. The CDR3 spells CASSSRWESSPLHF. In DNA, the CDR3 is TGTGCCAGCAGCTCCCGTTGGGAGAGTTCACCCCTCCACTTT.

This rearrangement joins TRBV19 to TRBJ2-3, with 11 positions matching TRBD2. Germline V gene sequence: CDR1 LNHDA, CDR2 SQIVND (reference sequence). Losses at the gene ends were 6 bases for V and 5 bases for J; bases not matched to a gene: 10. CDR3 length equals 16 residues. The CDR3 sequence is CASSPLTSGGGDTQYF. DNA of the CDR3: TGTGCCAGTAGCCCCCTCACTAGCGGGGGCGGAGATACGCAGTATTTT.

There are a few counts of this clone. The chain recombines TRBV5-1 with TRBJ1-4; 7 nucleotides match TRBD1. The V and J ends lost 3 bases and 7 bases, in that order; junction bases with no gene match: 6. CDR1 and CDR2 from the germline V gene are SGHRS and YFSETQ. CDR3 length: 14 residues. DNA for the CDR3: TGCGCCAGCAGCTCAGACAGGGATACTGAAAAACTGTTTTTT. Protein: CASSSDRDTEKLFF.

This clone showed up just a few times. The V gene is TRBV4-1, the J gene TRBJ2-3; TRBD2 might be the D (6 bases). Germline lookup yields CDR1 MGHRA and CDR2 YSYEKL. Trimming left V 0 bases short and J 7 bases short, with 17 bases between. This CDR3 contains 16 residues. The chain's CDR3 is CASSQELAGTPNTQYF. CDR3 sequence (DNA): TGCGCCAGCAGCCAAGAGTTGGCGGGGACGCCAAATACGCAGTATTTT.

This chain joins TRBV7-9 and TRBJ2-7; tentatively, D is TRBD1 (6 bases). The CDR3 has 13 amino acids. The V gene's germline CDR1 is SEHNR and CDR2 FQNEAQ (reference sequence). V lost 5 bases and J 5 bases, leaving 13 bases between the germline ends. The DNA of the CDR3 is TGTGCCAGCAGCCACCCCGACAGGAACGAGCAGTACTTC. The encoded protein is CASSHPDRNEQYF.

This clone was picked up one time. This chain joins TRBV9 and TRBJ2-2; 9 bases match TRBD2. This CDR3 has 19 residues. Germline CDR1 reads SGDLS; CDR2 reads YYNGEE. With 0 bases clipped from V and 0 bases from J, the junction kept 9 bases outside the gene matches. CDR3 sequence: CASSVDSSGAPSNTGELFF. The CDR3 bases are TGTGCCAGCAGCGTAGACTCTAGCGGGGCGCCATCGAACACCGGGGAGCTGTTTTTT.

For the CDR3, the DNA is TGTGCCAGCAGCTTTACGGGGGTTCAGCCCCAGCATTTT. It is translated as CASSFTGVQPQHF. The chain carries TRBV11-3 and TRBJ1-5; possible D gene TRBD1, 5 bases. The CDR3 totals 13 residues. Trimming left V 3 bases short and J 6 bases short, with 9 bases between. The germline V gene encodes CDR1 SGHNT and CDR2 YENEEA.

This clone was counted once. The junction departs from germline at one end; a sequencing error may be responsible. V gene TRBV7-9 combines with J gene TRBJ1-1; D remains ambiguous. The germline V gene encodes CDR1 SEHNR and CDR2 FQNEAQ (reference sequence). The CDR3 has 13 amino acids. As DNA, the CDR3 is TGTTCCAGCAGCTCCTCCTCGAACACTGAAGCTTTCTTT. Amino acid sequence: CSSSSSSNTEAFF.

This clone was seen just once. The CDR3 protein is CASSSFSDRGLIYGYTF. The CDR3 DNA reads TGTGCCAGCAGCTCATTCTCGGACAGGGGTCTTATCTATGGCTACACCTTC. The chain employs TRBV5-6 and TRBJ1-2, with 9 positions matching TRBD1. This CDR3 region has 17 residues. Germline-derived CDR1 and CDR2 are SGHDT and YYEEEE. V was pared by 3 bases and J by 4 bases, with 13 bases of the junction left unmatched.

This chain connects TRBV7-2 to TRBJ2-2; 9 bases match TRBD2. V lost 5 bases and J lost 4; bases outside the gene matches: 8. Germline-derived CDR1 and CDR2 are SGHTA and FQGNSA. The CDR3 consists of 16 residues. The CDR3 DNA reads TGTGCCAGCAGCCGCAGCGGGGGGACCTCCACCGGGGAGCTGTTTTTT. The encoded protein is CASSRSGGTSTGELFF.